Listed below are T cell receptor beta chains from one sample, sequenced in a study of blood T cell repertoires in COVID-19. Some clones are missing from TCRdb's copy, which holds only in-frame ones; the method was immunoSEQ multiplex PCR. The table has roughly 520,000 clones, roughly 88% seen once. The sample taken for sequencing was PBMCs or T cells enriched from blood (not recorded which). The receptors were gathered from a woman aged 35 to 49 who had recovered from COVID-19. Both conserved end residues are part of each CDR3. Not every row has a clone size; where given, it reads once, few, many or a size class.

cdr3_aa: CASSVTGNTEAFF
clone_size: -
v_call: TRBV10-1

cdr3_aa: CASSPDRGTDTQYF
clone_size: -
v_call: TRBV2

cdr3_aa: CASTPDREAPRGYTF
clone_size: once
v_call: TRBV19

cdr3_aa: CASSSRQDTNTEAFF
clone_size: -
v_call: TRBV7-2

cdr3_aa: CASSLALSGHSGNTIYF
clone_size: -
v_call: TRBV7-9

cdr3_aa: CASRQQGANTEAFF
clone_size: many
v_call: TRBV5-1

cdr3_aa: CASSRGTGGAYSNQPQHF
clone_size: -
v_call: TRBV4-1

cdr3_aa: CASIGGLGKVEAFF
clone_size: -
v_call: TRBV19

cdr3_aa: CASSLFQRDTGGAQYF
clone_size: once
v_call: TRBV7-2

cdr3_aa: CASSRTSGRGTGELFF
clone_size: -
v_call: TRBV7-2

cdr3_aa: CASSTTSGGGYGYTF
clone_size: -
v_call: TRBV18

cdr3_aa: CASSIGPREDTEAFF
clone_size: -
v_call: TRBV19

cdr3_aa: CASSSAPRASVYNEQFF
clone_size: -
v_call: TRBV6-2/TRBV6-3

cdr3_aa: CASDYTVLSGELFF
clone_size: -
v_call: TRBV6-5

cdr3_aa: CASGLATGVSGNTIYF
clone_size: -
v_call: TRBV12-5

cdr3_aa: CASRQGQIAEAFF
clone_size: -
v_call: TRBV6-5

cdr3_aa: CASSFDGSGRASYNEQFF
clone_size: -
v_call: TRBV27

cdr3_aa: CASSLRTGQNTEAFF
clone_size: -
v_call: TRBV5-1

cdr3_aa: CASSIGGGSSYTF
clone_size: -
v_call: TRBV19

cdr3_aa: CASSQETSGDLLSGANVLTF
clone_size: -
v_call: TRBV4-3

cdr3_aa: CASSRTGGQTNQPQHF
clone_size: -
v_call: TRBV7-2

cdr3_aa: CASSLPLSVQFF
clone_size: -
v_call: TRBV7-9

cdr3_aa: CASSQTGGLPSTEAFF
clone_size: -
v_call: TRBV14

cdr3_aa: CASSYRGGYEQYF
clone_size: -
v_call: TRBV3-1/TRBV3-2

cdr3_aa: CASSLDNEQYF
clone_size: -
v_call: TRBV11-2

cdr3_aa: CASSLGQGVYEQYF
clone_size: few
v_call: TRBV6-5

cdr3_aa: CASSLGKRVRGSYEQYF
clone_size: -
v_call: TRBV5-6

cdr3_aa: CASSPDGTVTKNIQYF
clone_size: -
v_call: TRBV10-2

cdr3_aa: CSATKTATNTEAFF
clone_size: -
v_call: TRBV29-1

cdr3_aa: CASSLDPQGGAQHF
clone_size: -
v_call: TRBV5-1

cdr3_aa: CASSLGEKQPQHF
clone_size: -
v_call: TRBV12-3/TRBV12-4

cdr3_aa: CASRYGTSGSNEQYF
clone_size: -
v_call: TRBV19

cdr3_aa: CASSEWGGGRSYNEQFF
clone_size: -
v_call: TRBV6-1

cdr3_aa: CASSYAGQSTDTQYF
clone_size: -
v_call: TRBV6-5

cdr3_aa: CASSESSGTQADTQYF
clone_size: -
v_call: TRBV10-2

cdr3_aa: CASSLVGTGENEQFF
clone_size: -
v_call: TRBV11-2

cdr3_aa: CASTNYGTGYQPQHF
clone_size: -
v_call: TRBV19

cdr3_aa: CASSRLAINPYNEQFF
clone_size: once
v_call: TRBV7-9

cdr3_aa: CASSYPNILYEQYF
clone_size: -
v_call: TRBV6-2/TRBV6-3

cdr3_aa: CASSPNTGTGNGYTF
clone_size: -
v_call: TRBV7-2

cdr3_aa: CASSQDRGGRGDTQYF
clone_size: -
v_call: TRBV4-3

cdr3_aa: CASSHRQRTSTDTQYF
clone_size: -
v_call: TRBV3-1/TRBV3-2

cdr3_aa: CASSKGQLYGYTF
clone_size: -
v_call: TRBV27

cdr3_aa: CASSPRGFATNEKLFF
clone_size: -
v_call: TRBV18

cdr3_aa: CASSYEGLNTEAFF
clone_size: -
v_call: TRBV6-6